One and the same sample provided the 32 T cell receptor beta chains below, sequenced in a study of T cell repertoires in cytomegalovirus infection. TCRdb analysed the reads with MiXCR anew, one entry per CDR3 protein. There are 400,000 to 550,000 distinct CDR3 sequences in the sample; 11% occur only once, and 10% lies in the top ten. What was sequenced was PBMCs. The receptors come from a human donor in good health (CMV status not recorded). Some clones in this sample may be carry-over from other donors' samples.

This clonotype was recorded many times. V usage is TRBV12-3 or TRBV12-4 and J usage is TRBJ1-3; 8 bases map to TRBD1. V lost 6 bases and J lost 0; bases outside the gene matches: 10. This CDR3 is 17 amino acids long. CDR3 sequence (DNA): TGTGCCAGCAGCCCTGACAGGGGAGAACACTCTGGAAACACCATATATTTT. Amino acids: CASSPDRGEHSGNTIYF.

This clonotype was recorded many times. The chain uses TRBV7-2 and TRBJ2-2, with D hard to call. V lost 3 bases and J 0 bases, leaving 11 bases between the germline ends. The CDR3 spans 16 residues. Germline V gene lookup returns CDR1 SGHTA and CDR2 FQGNSA. CDR3 protein: CASSFGVGANTGELFF. CDR3 in DNA: TGTGCCAGCAGCTTTGGTGTAGGCGCGAACACCGGGGAGCTGTTTTTT.

This rearrangement joins TRBV20-1 to TRBJ2-2, with 7 bases aligning to TRBD1. This CDR3 comprises 13 residues. Germline V gene lookup returns CDR1 DFQATT and CDR2 SNEGSKA (reference sequence). V dropped 5 bases and J dropped 3; count of bases not matched to a gene: 3. CDR3 sequence (DNA): TGCAGTGCTTGGGACAGTTACACCGGGGAGCTGTTTTTT. Its translation is CSAWDSYTGELFF.

In its sample, this clonotype was seen many times. The gene calls are TRBV7-8 and TRBJ2-7; D not resolved. In germline, CDR1 is SGHVS, CDR2 FQNEAQ. Trimming cost V 1 base and J 0 bases, with 10 bases left between them. The CDR3 is 15 residues long. DNA of the CDR3: TGTGCCAGCAGCTTAGGCCCGGGTAGCTCCTACGAGCAGTACTTC. Translation gives CASSLGPGSSYEQYF.

In this sample, this clonotype turned up many times. V is TRBV6-1 and J is TRBJ1-5, with no clear D. The CDR3 runs to 15 residues. The germline gives CDR1 MNHNS, CDR2 SASEGT. V lost 5 bases and J 6 bases, leaving 17 bases between the germline ends. CDR3 sequence (DNA): TGTGCCAGCAGTCCCCTCGGGAGGGCGGTTCAGCCCCAGCATTTT. Residues: CASSPLGRAVQPQHF.

This clonotype was seen at least ten times. V gene TRBV5-1 combines with J gene TRBJ2-2; D is undetermined. Trimming left V 0 bases short and J 4 bases short, with 10 bases between. This CDR3 has 15 residues. Germline V lookup: CDR1 SGHRS, CDR2 YFSETQ. CDR3 DNA sequence: TGCGCCAGCAGCTTGGCCCTTAGTGGCACCGGGGAGCTGTTTTTT. Its protein product is CASSLALSGTGELFF.

CDR3 sequence (DNA): TGCGCCAGCAGTCCTACGACTAGCGGGCAGAATGAGCAGTTCTTC. Protein sequence: CASSPTTSGQNEQFF. V gene TRBV5-1 combines with J gene TRBJ2-1, with 10 bases lining up with TRBD2. Germline-derived CDR1 and CDR2 are SGHRS and YFSETQ. J lost 7 bases, V lost 5 bases, and 9 bases had no gene match. The CDR3 spans 15 residues.

The sample holds many counts of this clonotype. The chain links TRBV6-1 to TRBJ2-1; TRBD1 matches at 7 bases. The germline V gene encodes CDR1 MNHNS and CDR2 SASEGT. The CDR3 is 14 residues long. The ends lost 3 bases at V and 12 bases at J; junction bases unmatched: 11. CDR3 in amino acids: CASSEFEGAWVQFF. CDR3 bases: TGTGCCAGCAGTGAGTTCGAGGGGGCTTGGGTGCAGTTCTTC.

The J gene is TRBJ2-2, the V gene TRBV28; D unclear. Per germline, CDR1 MDHEN and CDR2 SYDVKM. The CDR3 loop spans 13 amino acids. V lost 3 bases to trimming and J lost 6 bases, with 8 bases between them. CDR3 in DNA: TGTGCCAGCAGTTTGGTAGCTTCCGGGGAGCTGTTTTTT. It encodes CASSLVASGELFF.

Many counts were recorded for this clonotype. This chain links TRBV14 with TRBJ2-2; 9 bases map to TRBD1. The V segment lost 3 bases and the J segment 5 bases; nucleotides outside the gene matches: 10. Germline CDR1 and CDR2: SGHDN and FVKESK. The CDR3 has 17 residues. CDR3 DNA sequence: TGTGCCAGCAGCCAGAACGTAGGACAGGGGCCGACCGGGGAGCTGTTTTTT. Protein sequence: CASSQNVGQGPTGELFF. Using reference TRBV14 and TRBJ2-2 for the parts outside the CDR3, the full variable domain is EAGVTQFPSHSVIEKGQTVTLRCDPISGHDNLYWYRRVMGKEIKFLLHFVKESKQDESGMPNNRFLAERTGGTYSTLKVQPAELEDSGVYFCASSQNVGQGPTGELFFGEGSRLTVL.

This clonotype came up a few times. The J gene is TRBJ2-2, the V gene TRBV3-1, with 14 bases matching TRBD2. CDR1 is LGHDT, CDR2 YNNKEL, per germline (reference sequence). The CDR3 loop spans 15 amino acids. V lost 5 bases and J lost 7; bases outside the gene matches: 3. DNA for the CDR3: TGTGCCAGCAGCAGACTAGCGGGGGGGCGCGGGGAGCTGTTTTTT. This codes for CASSRLAGGRGELFF.

This clonotype was found many times. The V gene is TRBV12-3 or TRBV12-4, the J gene TRBJ2-2; the match to TRBD1 covers 7 bases. The V segment lost 8 bases and the J segment 2 bases; nucleotides outside the gene matches: 11. This CDR3 is built from 16 residues. The CDR3 spells CASLQRTGPNTGELFF. CDR3 in DNA: TGTGCCAGCTTGCAACGGACAGGACCCAACACCGGGGAGCTGTTTTTT.

A few counts support this clonotype. The genes are TRBV20-1 and TRBJ2-1; possible D gene TRBD2, 5 bases. V lost 5 bases and J lost 2, with 10 bases in between. This CDR3 spans 13 amino acids. In germline, CDR1 is DFQATT, CDR2 SNEGSKA (reference sequence). The CDR3 DNA reads TGCAGTGCTTTGGCGGGCGCCTACAATGAGCAGTTCTTC. This encodes CSALAGAYNEQFF.

V usage is TRBV19 and J usage is TRBJ2-3, with D maybe TRBD1 (5 bases). Trimming left V 4 bases short and J 6 bases short, with 17 bases between. The germline gives CDR1 LNHDA, CDR2 SQIVND (reference sequence). This CDR3 is 15 amino acids long. The CDR3 region has the DNA TGTGCCAGTAGTACGATGGGGCCTCGCCCGGATACGCAGTATTTT. Amino acids: CASSTMGPRPDTQYF.

This clonotype was detected a few times. This chain uses TRBV27 with TRBJ1-5, with a tentative D call TRBD1 (5 bases). Deletions cut 5 bases from V and 9 bases from J, with 17 bases between. The length of the CDR3 is 14 residues. Germline-derived CDR1 and CDR2 are MNHEY and SMNVEV (reference sequence). CDR3 sequence (DNA): TGTGCCAGCAGTCCCCGCGGAGGGCAGGGGCCCCAGCATTTT. It specifies CASSPRGGQGPQHF.

Ten or more counts support this clonotype. The chain links TRBV7-8 to TRBJ2-7, with D maybe TRBD2 (5 bases). Germline V CDR1 and CDR2: SGHVS, FQNEAQ. Trimming pared 4 bases from V and 7 bases from J, leaving 11 bases between. The CDR3 contains 12 residues. The CDR3 loop is CASSSGGWEQYF. CDR3 DNA: TGTGCCAGCAGCTCCGGCGGGTGGGAGCAGTACTTC. The full variable domain, completed using reference TRBV7-8 and TRBJ2-7, is GAGVSQSPRYKVAKRGQDVALRCDPISGHVSLFWYQQALGQGPEFLTYFQNEAQLDKSGLPSDRFFAERPEGSVSTLKIQRTQQEDSAVYLCASSSGGWEQYFGPGTRLTVT.

V usage is TRBV27 and J usage is TRBJ1-2, with D possibly matching TRBD1 (6 bases). V was trimmed by 2 bases and J by 2 bases, leaving 12 bases between them. CDR1 and CDR2 from the germline V gene are MNHEY and SMNVEV (reference sequence). The CDR3 length is 15 residues. CDR3 amino acids: CASSLEGGGNYGYTF. DNA of the CDR3: TGTGCCAGCAGTTTAGAAGGAGGGGGGAACTATGGCTACACCTTC.

The V call is TRBV11-2, the J call TRBJ2-7, with D possibly called TRBD1 or TRBD2 (5 bases each). CDR1 and CDR2 from the germline V gene are SGHAT and FQNNGV. Trimming left V 4 bases short and J 6 bases short, with 13 bases between. The CDR3 contains 13 residues. CDR3 bases: TGTGCCAGCAGCTCATCGGGGCAGAGCGAGCAGTACTTC. The encoded protein is CASSSSGQSEQYF.

This clonotype appeared many times. This chain connects TRBV12-3 or TRBV12-4 to TRBJ2-7, with D perhaps TRBD1 (8 bases). This CDR3 is built from 14 residues. Trimming shortened V by 6 bases and J by 3 bases, and 15 bases separated the two germline ends. In nucleotides, the CDR3 is TGTGCCAGCAGGGGAGGGACAGGTCTCTACGAGCAGTACTTC. Encoded protein: CASRGGTGLYEQYF.

Concerning this clonotype itself: It may be a read error: a sequence one base away is much more abundant. The CDR3 sequence: CASSAGRKETQYF. The CDR3 nucleotides are TGTGCCAGCAGCGCCGGACGGAAAGAGACCCAGTACTTC. V gene TRBV14 combines with J gene TRBJ2-5; D ambiguous. V was cut by 5 bases and J by 3 bases, with 10 bases left in between. Germline-derived CDR1 and CDR2 are SGHDN and FVKESK. This CDR3 is 13 amino acids long.

This chain joins TRBV14 and TRBJ2-7, with TRBD1 matching 8 bases. CDR1 is SGHDN and CDR2 is FVKESK in the germline V gene. V was pared by 0 bases and J by 6 bases, with 10 bases of the junction left unmatched. CDR3 length: 16 residues. The CDR3 reads CASSQEPRGRRGEQYF. DNA for the CDR3: TGTGCCAGCAGCCAAGAACCCAGGGGGCGCCGGGGCGAGCAGTACTTC.

This clonotype was seen only a few times. The chain joins TRBV6-5 to TRBJ2-3, with D unresolved. The length of the CDR3 is 15 residues. Trimming took off 8 bases at V and 2 bases at J, with 17 bases between the two ends. Per germline, CDR1 MNHEY and CDR2 SVGAGI. The CDR3 DNA reads TGTGCCAGCTCCTCCGTGCAGAGGTCCACAGATACGCAGTATTTT. Its protein product is CASSSVQRSTDTQYF.

There are many counts of this clonotype. V and J are TRBV10-3 and TRBJ2-6; D uncertain. CDR3 size: 15 residues. V was cut by 2 bases and J by 0 bases, with 5 bases left in between. The germline gives CDR1 ENHRY, CDR2 SYGVKD. The CDR3 bases are TGTGCCATCAGTGAGAGGAGCTCTGGGGCCAACGTCCTGACTTTC. This sequence encodes CAISERSSGANVLTF.

This clonotype showed up just a few times. The chain is built from TRBV20-1 and TRBJ1-5, with D maybe TRBD1 (5 bases). The CDR3 sequence is 16 residues long. Trimming took off 5 bases at V and 1 base at J, with 18 bases between the two ends. Germline V CDR1 and CDR2: DFQATT, SNEGSKA (reference sequence). DNA of the CDR3: TGCAGTGCTCACCCTGGACGGGGCGTCAGCAATCAGCCCCAGCATTTT. Its translation is CSAHPGRGVSNQPQHF.

In this sample, this clonotype turned up many times. The gene calls are TRBV30 and TRBJ1-1; TRBD1 might be the D (5 bases). From germline, CDR1 is GTSNPN and CDR2 SVGIG (reference sequence). V lost 3 bases to trimming and J lost 7 bases, with 27 bases between them. This CDR3 comprises 17 residues. Here the CDR3 DNA reads TGTGCCTGGAGAGGCACCGGGACCGCGGAGATTCGCATTGAAGCTTTCTTT. Residues: CAWRGTGTAEIRIEAFF.

The chain carries TRBV18 and TRBJ1-1; 11 nucleotides agree with TRBD1. This CDR3 spans 17 amino acids. Trimming cost V 3 bases and J 3 bases; bases outside gene matches: 9. Germline V gene data show CDR1 as KGHSH and CDR2 as LQKENI. The CDR3 region is CASSPGTGGTSYTEAFF. The CDR3 DNA sequence: TGTGCCAGCTCACCGGGGACAGGGGGAACGTCCTACACTGAAGCTTTCTTT.

The rearrangement joins TRBV20-1 to TRBJ2-5; TRBD2 might be the D (6 bases). Deletions cut 6 bases from V and 5 bases from J, with 22 bases between. The CDR3 consists of 15 residues. CDR1 and CDR2 from the germline V gene are DFQATT and SNEGSKA (reference sequence). The CDR3 loop is CSAQEAGEVGETQYF. CDR3 nucleotides: TGCAGTGCCCAAGAGGCCGGGGAGGTAGGGGAGACCCAGTACTTC.

This clonotype was found many times. The V and J genes are TRBV7-2 and TRBJ2-3; the D is unclear. This CDR3 is built from 14 residues. Germline V gives CDR1 SGHTA, CDR2 FQGNSA. V lost 8 bases to trimming and J lost 6 bases, with 18 bases between them. This CDR3 is CASRTGISLDTQYF. Written as DNA, the CDR3 is TGTGCCAGCCGCACTGGGATCTCCCTCGATACGCAGTATTTT.

A few counts support this clonotype. The rearrangement uses TRBV4-2 and TRBJ1-2, with 8 bases aligning to TRBD1. Unmatched junction bases numbered 9, after V lost 4 bases and J lost 8 bases. The CDR3 has 14 residues. The germline CDR1 and CDR2 sequences are LGHNA and YNFKEQ. CDR3 sequence: CASSPRAGGRGYTF. The CDR3 coding sequence is TGTGCCAGCAGCCCCCGGGCAGGGGGCCGGGGCTACACCTTC.

This clonotype has a count of ten or more. This chain connects TRBV29-1 to TRBJ2-5; 10 bases line up with TRBD2. This CDR3 spans 14 amino acids. Germline-derived CDR1 and CDR2 are SQVTM and ANQGSEA. Trimming took 2 bases from V and 1 from J; bases not matched to a gene: 1. CDR3 loop: CSVELAGAQETQYF. DNA for the CDR3: TGCAGCGTTGAACTAGCGGGGGCCCAAGAGACCCAGTACTTC.

This clonotype was counted ten times or more. The rearrangement links TRBV6-1 to TRBJ2-1; D might be TRBD1 or TRBD2, each matching 5 bases. Germline V gene sequence: CDR1 MNHNS, CDR2 SASEGT. The CDR3 runs 14 residues. Trimming took off 4 bases at V and 9 bases at J, with 16 bases between the two ends. For the CDR3, the DNA is TGTGCCAGCAGTGCCTCAGGTCGGGGCCCTGAGCAGTTCTTC. This gives the protein CASSASGRGPEQFF.

This clonotype occurred once. Here the CDR3 omits its conserved ending phenylalanine or tryptophan, so a read error is the likely source. CDR3 nucleotide sequence: TGTGCCAGCAGCTTATCGGGAGGTACGCAGTATTTG. It translates to CASSLSGGTQYL. V and J are TRBV7-6 and TRBJ2-3, with 7 bases fitting TRBD2. The CDR3 runs to 12 residues. Germline-derived CDR1 and CDR2 are SGHVS and FNYEAQ. Trimming took 2 bases from V and 8 from J; bases not matched to a gene: 1.